This is a list of T cell receptor beta chains from one sample in a study of early T cells in non-severe SARS-CoV-2 infection. TCRdb passed the 5' RACE reads through MiXCR, listing each CDR3 protein once. The profile shows roughly 90,000 distinct CDR3 sequences, around 13% of them singletons. The sequencing sample was made of whole blood. The receptors originated from an adult who was a healthcare worker with PCR-confirmed SARS-CoV-2 infection or an uninfected control (not recorded which). The conserved cysteine and the conserved F or W are not part of the CDR3 here. The size field is filled for only some rows; it gives once, few, many or a size class.

clone_size	v_call	cdr3_aa
-	TRBV6-2/TRBV6-3	ASSSTIRGEQY
many	TRBV3-1	ASSQEPGTGYYSPLH
once	TRBV29-1	SVEGQGFYEQY
-	TRBV7-2	ASSLAGFYAEQF
-	TRBV29-1	SVASGTGDQPQH
-	TRBV6-2/TRBV6-3	ASSGTRINTGELF
-	TRBV7-2	ASSTITGYTDTQY
-	TRBV27	ASSPDRGRTEAF
-	TRBV6-5	ASSFRQGGNSPLH
-	TRBV13	ASREDSSYEQY
-	TRBV20-1	SATLGDRESYEQY
-	TRBV20-1	SAETGMGYT
few	TRBV6-1	ASSVVAGGRADTQY
few	TRBV6-2/TRBV6-3	ASRPDTTGYPYEQY
many	TRBV5-1	ASSLAGHEQY
-	TRBV4-3	ASSQDGHSNQPQH
few	TRBV15	ATSRDMIYGYT
-	TRBV2	ASRVDRSRSPLH
-	TRBV20-1	SASWRAGGELF
many	TRBV23-1	ASSQPETGGLYNEQF
-	TRBV3-1	ASSHGTGVSQPQH
-	TRBV19	ASSISLVSSYEQY
-	TRBV7-2	ASSLTGPSTGELF
many	TRBV5-1	ASSLATGNNEQF
many	TRBV14	ASSLFNQPQH